This T cell receptor (beta chain) emerged from a study of vaccination and CD4 T cells after COVID-19. Study context: Participants were given two doses of BNT162b2 or mRNA-1273 vaccine.

Described treatment: roughly 10-day PBMC culture with coronavirus spike peptide pools or control peptides (ViraFEST assay). A word on this clonotype: No antigen is known for it.

Germline loops: CDR1 SGHVS, CDR2 FQNEAQ. The CDR3 runs to 17 residues. V lost 6 bases and J 6 bases, leaving 25 bases between the germline ends. The Oncomine TCR Beta short-read assay was what sequenced the DNA obtained from cultured CD4+ T cells. Investigators obtained genomic DNA by extraction from cultured CD4+ T cells. Via MiXCR, TCRdb re-called the PCR reads, giving one row per CDR3 protein. The repertoire has 13,000 to 15,000 distinct CDR3 sequences, 50% of them found once; the top ten carry roughly 26%. The TCR sequence derives from a human donor with COVID-19. V and J are TRBV7-8 and TRBJ2-3, with no clear D. Sequencing used cultured CD4+ T cells from blood, obtained after SARS-CoV-2 vaccination. In nucleotides, the CDR3 is TGTGCCAGCAGTCTATTTGTCCGGGTCGAATCCCCCGATACGCAGTATTTT. Protein: CASSLFVRVESPDTQYF.